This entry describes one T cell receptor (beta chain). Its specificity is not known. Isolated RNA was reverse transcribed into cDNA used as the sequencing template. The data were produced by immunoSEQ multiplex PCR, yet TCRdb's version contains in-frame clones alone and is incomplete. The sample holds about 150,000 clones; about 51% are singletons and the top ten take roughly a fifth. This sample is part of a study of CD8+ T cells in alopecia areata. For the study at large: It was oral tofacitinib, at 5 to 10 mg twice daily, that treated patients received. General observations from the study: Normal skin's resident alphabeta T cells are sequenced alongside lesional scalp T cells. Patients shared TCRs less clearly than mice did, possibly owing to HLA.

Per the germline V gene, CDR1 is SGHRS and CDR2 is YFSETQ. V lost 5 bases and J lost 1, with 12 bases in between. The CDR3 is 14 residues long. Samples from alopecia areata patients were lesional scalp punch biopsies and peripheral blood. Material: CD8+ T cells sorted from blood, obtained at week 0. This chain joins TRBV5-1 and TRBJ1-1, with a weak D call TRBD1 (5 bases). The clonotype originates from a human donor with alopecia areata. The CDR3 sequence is CASSSGPGNTEAFF. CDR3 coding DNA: TGCGCCAGCAGTTCGGGACCTGGGAACACTGAAGCTTTCTTT. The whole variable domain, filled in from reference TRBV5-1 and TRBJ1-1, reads KAGVTQTPRYLIKTRGQQVTLSCSPISGHRSVSWYQQTPGQGLQFLFEYFSETQRNKGNFPGRFSGRQFSNSRSEMNVSTLELGDSALYLCASSSGPGNTEAFFGQGTRLTVV.